These 14 T cell receptor beta chains were sequenced from one sample in a study of CD8 T cells in Susac syndrome (dated by TCRdb to between 2019 and 2020). The library was generated by the immunoSEQ multiplex PCR assay. RNA was extracted using the RNeasy kit, and roughly 0.5 to 1 ug of the RNA was reverse transcribed with random hexamers. Using fastp at Q25 and MiXCR, TCRdb reprocessed the public reads and kept productive beta chains. For every CDR3 protein sequence, its rows merge into one entry that carries the most common genes and DNA. The sample table records about 130,000 distinct CDR3 sequences; 90% to 95% of these occur just once. The ten largest clones represent around 0.12% of the sample. What was sequenced was CD4+ T cells from PBMCs. The receptor set was obtained from a human donor in good health.

The CDR3 DNA sequence: TGCAGCGCCAAGCTGGGACAGTTTTACAATGAGCAGTTCTTC. Encoded protein: CSAKLGQFYNEQFF. The V call is TRBV29-1, the J call TRBJ2-1; 7 nucleotides agree with TRBD1. V was clipped by 7 bases and J by 4 bases; unmatched bases: 10. The CDR3 is 14 amino acids. From germline, CDR1 is SQVTM and CDR2 ANQGSEA.

The V and J genes are TRBV27 and TRBJ2-7; 12 bases align to TRBD2. V lost 5 bases, J lost 2 bases, and 4 bases stayed unmatched. The CDR3 contains 15 residues. CDR1 and CDR2 from the germline V gene are MNHEY and SMNVEV (reference sequence). The CDR3 DNA reads TGTGCCAGCAGTACCGGACTAGCGGGACCCTACGAGCAGTACTTC. This gives the protein CASSTGLAGPYEQYF.

The chain recombines TRBV5-1 with TRBJ2-3; TRBD2 is a possible D gene (5 bases). V lost 0 bases and J 5 bases, leaving 10 bases between the germline ends. The CDR3 covers 14 residues. CDR1 is SGHRS and CDR2 is YFSETQ in the germline V gene. DNA of the CDR3: TGCGCCAGCAGCTTGGGGAGCGGTTTAGATACGCAGTATTTT. Translated: CASSLGSGLDTQYF.

This rearrangement joins TRBV5-1 to TRBJ1-5; D is possibly TRBD1 (5 bases). Trimming pared 2 bases from V and 3 bases from J, leaving 9 bases between. The germline gives CDR1 SGHRS, CDR2 YFSETQ. CDR3 size: 14 residues. CDR3 sequence (DNA): TGCGCCAGCAGCTTAGACAGTCACAATCAGCCCCAGCATTTT. It yields the protein CASSLDSHNQPQHF.

This chain connects TRBV5-8 to TRBJ2-3, with 10 bases that match TRBD2. The ends lost 0 bases at V and 4 bases at J; junction bases unmatched: 2. Per germline, CDR1 SGHTS and CDR2 YDEGEE. The CDR3 has 15 amino acids. The CDR3 nucleotides are TGTGCCAGCAGCTTGGTACTAGCGGGACCAGATACGCAGTATTTT. Translation: CASSLVLAGPDTQYF.

CDR3 sequence reads: CASGLAGVGYEQYF. Here the CDR3 DNA reads TGTGCCAGCGGCCTAGCGGGAGTCGGTTACGAGCAGTACTTC. The genes are TRBV12-3 or TRBV12-4 and TRBJ2-7, with 10 bases fitting TRBD2. CDR3 length: 14 residues. J gave up 4 bases and V 8 bases, and 8 bases lay outside the gene matches.

The chain links TRBV7-2 to TRBJ2-7, with 8 bases fitting TRBD2. V shed 5 bases and J 4 bases; nucleotides not matched to a gene: 13. The CDR3 contains 16 residues. Per the germline V gene, CDR1 is SGHTA and CDR2 is FQGNSA. CDR3 loop: CASSPQPRAGGYEQYF. The CDR3 DNA reads TGTGCCAGCAGCCCCCAGCCCCGGGCGGGAGGATACGAGCAGTACTTC.

The V and J genes are TRBV7-2 and TRBJ1-2; D gene unclear. Deletions cut 0 bases from V and 7 bases from J, with 12 bases between. The CDR3 covers 14 residues. The V gene's germline CDR1 is SGHTA and CDR2 FQGNSA. The CDR3, as DNA: TGTGCCAGCAGCTTAGCAGGAGGGATGGGTGGCTACACCTTC. Translated: CASSLAGGMGGYTF.

CDR3 sequence: CASSAAKRTEAFF. The CDR3 nucleotides read TGTGCCAGCAGCGCCGCCAAGAGGACTGAAGCTTTCTTT. This chain joins TRBV7-9 and TRBJ1-1; D is undetermined. This CDR3 is built from 13 residues. The ends were cut back, 5 bases at V and 5 bases at J, with 12 bases in the middle. In germline, CDR1 is SEHNR, CDR2 FQNEAQ (reference sequence). Supplemented by reference TRBV7-9 and TRBJ1-1, the full variable domain reads DTGVSQNPRHKITKRGQNVTFRCDPISEHNRLYWYRQTLGQGPEFLTYFQNEAQLEKSRLLSDRFSAERPKGSFSTLEIQRTEQGDSAMYLCASSAAKRTEAFFGQGTRLTVV.

The genes are TRBV6-1 and TRBJ1-1; D not certain. The CDR3 has 14 residues. Germline CDR1 MNHNS, CDR2 SASEGT. The V gene lost 2 bases and the J gene lost 3 bases, with 10 bases spanning the gap. CDR3 DNA: TGTGCCAGCAGTGAAAACACAGCGGACACTGAAGCTTTCTTT. Translating gives CASSENTADTEAFF.

This chain uses TRBV18 with TRBJ2-5; possible D gene TRBD2, 6 bases. In germline, CDR1 is KGHSH, CDR2 LQKENI. V was clipped by 6 bases and J by 0 bases, with 8 bases between them. This CDR3 contains 13 residues. This CDR3 is CASSRGDQETQYF. For the CDR3, the DNA is TGTGCCAGCTCCCGCGGGGACCAAGAGACCCAGTACTTC.

V is TRBV18 and J is TRBJ2-3; possible D gene TRBD2, 6 bases. V was clipped by 1 base and J by 1 base, with 12 bases between them. This CDR3 has 16 residues. Germline CDR1 is KGHSH and CDR2 is LQKENI. The CDR3 DNA sequence: TGTGCCAGCTCACCACGGGAGGTGGGACGCACAGATACGCAGTATTTT. This codes for CASSPREVGRTDTQYF.

This sequence joins TRBV19 and TRBJ1-2, with 7 bases fitting TRBD1. The germline V gene encodes CDR1 LNHDA and CDR2 SQIVND (reference sequence). Trimming at V came to 3 bases and at J to 0 bases, leaving 7 bases not matched to a gene. The CDR3 has 16 residues. The CDR3 region is CASSISTGMPNYGYTF. CDR3 DNA: TGTGCCAGTAGTATTTCGACAGGGATGCCTAACTATGGCTACACCTTC.

The chain is built from TRBV18 and TRBJ2-5; the match to TRBD2 covers 10 bases. CDR1 and CDR2 from the germline V gene are KGHSH and LQKENI. This CDR3 comprises 15 residues. After removal of 6 bases from V and 2 bases from J, the junction contained 6 bases not matched to a gene. The CDR3 sequence is CASSTWTSGQETQYF. The CDR3 DNA follows: TGTGCCAGCTCTACCTGGACTAGCGGACAAGAGACCCAGTACTTC.